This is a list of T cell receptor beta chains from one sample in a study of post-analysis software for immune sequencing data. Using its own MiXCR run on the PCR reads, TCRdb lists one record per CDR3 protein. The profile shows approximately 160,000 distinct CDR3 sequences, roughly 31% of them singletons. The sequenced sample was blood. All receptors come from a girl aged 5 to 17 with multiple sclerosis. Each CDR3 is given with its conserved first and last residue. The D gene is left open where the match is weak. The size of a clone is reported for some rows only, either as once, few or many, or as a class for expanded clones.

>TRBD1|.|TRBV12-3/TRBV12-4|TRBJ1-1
TGTGCCAGCAGTTTAGCCATACGACAGGGCCTGAACACTGAAGCTTTCTTT
CASSLAIRQGLNTEAFF
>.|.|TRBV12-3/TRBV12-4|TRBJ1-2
TGTGCCAGCAGTTTCGGGGGGCGGTACACCTTC
CASSFGGRYTF
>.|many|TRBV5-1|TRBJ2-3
TGCGCCAGCAGCTTGACATCCGGGCCGCCCGGAACAGATACGCAGTATTTT
CASSLTSGPPGTDTQYF
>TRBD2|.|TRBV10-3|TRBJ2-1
TGTGCCATCAGGGGAGCGGGAGAGAGCTCCTACAATGAGCGGTTCTTC
CAIRGAGESSYNERFF
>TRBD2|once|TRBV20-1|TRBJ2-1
TGCAGTACGGTGGAAGCGGGGTACAATGAGCAGTTCTTC
CSTVEAGYNEQFF
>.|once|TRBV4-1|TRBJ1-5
TGCGCCAGCAGCCAGGGGTTGCGCAATCAGCCCCAGCATTTT
CASSQGLRNQPQHF
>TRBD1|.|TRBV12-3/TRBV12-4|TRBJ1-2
TGTGCCAGCAGTCCACAGGGGTACTATGGCTACACCTTC
CASSPQGYYGYTF
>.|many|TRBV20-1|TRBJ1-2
TGCAGTGCTATCCCCTACTGGAACTATGGCTACACCTTC
CSAIPYWNYGYTF
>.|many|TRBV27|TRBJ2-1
TGTGCCAGCAGTTTGGGAGGTTCCCTTGGAGATGAGCAGTTCTTC
CASSLGGSLGDEQFF
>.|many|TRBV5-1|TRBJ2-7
TGCGCCAGCAGCTTGATGGTACCATACGAGCAGTACTTC
CASSLMVPYEQYF
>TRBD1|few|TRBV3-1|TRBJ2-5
TGTGCCAGCAGCCATTACAGGGGGCGCAAAGAGACCCAGTACTTC
CASSHYRGRKETQYF
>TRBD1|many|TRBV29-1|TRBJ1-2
TGCAGCGTGACAGGGGATGCCTATGGCTACACCTTC
CSVTGDAYGYTF
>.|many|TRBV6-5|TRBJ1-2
TGTGCCAGCAGTCCCCCCGGTGTCAGTGCCATTGGGGGCTACACCTTC
CASSPPGVSAIGGYTF
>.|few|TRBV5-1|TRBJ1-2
TGCGCCAGCAGCTCGCAGCTAGGGGCTAACTATGGCTACACCTTC
CASSSQLGANYGYTF
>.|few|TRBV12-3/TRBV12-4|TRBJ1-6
TGTGCCAGCAGTTTAGCGCCCTATTCACCCCTCCACTTT
CASSLAPYSPLHF
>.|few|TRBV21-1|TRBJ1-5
TGTGCCAGCAGCAAAGCGCGTCAGGGTTCCAATCAGCCCCAGCATTTT
CASSKARQGSNQPQHF
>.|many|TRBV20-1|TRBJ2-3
TGCAGTGTCGGGACCACCGCGCCTTCCACAGATACGCAGTATTTT
CSVGTTAPSTDTQYF
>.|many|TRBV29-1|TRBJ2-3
TGCAGCGTTGGAGGGACTCCCACAGATACGCAGTATTTT
CSVGGTPTDTQYF
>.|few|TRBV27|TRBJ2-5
TGTGCCAGCAGGACCAATAACGAAGAGACCCAGTACTTC
CASRTNNEETQYF
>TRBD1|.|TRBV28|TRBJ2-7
TGTGCCAGCAGTTCACCCCCGGGACAGGGGGGTCAAGAGCAGTACTTC
CASSSPPGQGGQEQYF